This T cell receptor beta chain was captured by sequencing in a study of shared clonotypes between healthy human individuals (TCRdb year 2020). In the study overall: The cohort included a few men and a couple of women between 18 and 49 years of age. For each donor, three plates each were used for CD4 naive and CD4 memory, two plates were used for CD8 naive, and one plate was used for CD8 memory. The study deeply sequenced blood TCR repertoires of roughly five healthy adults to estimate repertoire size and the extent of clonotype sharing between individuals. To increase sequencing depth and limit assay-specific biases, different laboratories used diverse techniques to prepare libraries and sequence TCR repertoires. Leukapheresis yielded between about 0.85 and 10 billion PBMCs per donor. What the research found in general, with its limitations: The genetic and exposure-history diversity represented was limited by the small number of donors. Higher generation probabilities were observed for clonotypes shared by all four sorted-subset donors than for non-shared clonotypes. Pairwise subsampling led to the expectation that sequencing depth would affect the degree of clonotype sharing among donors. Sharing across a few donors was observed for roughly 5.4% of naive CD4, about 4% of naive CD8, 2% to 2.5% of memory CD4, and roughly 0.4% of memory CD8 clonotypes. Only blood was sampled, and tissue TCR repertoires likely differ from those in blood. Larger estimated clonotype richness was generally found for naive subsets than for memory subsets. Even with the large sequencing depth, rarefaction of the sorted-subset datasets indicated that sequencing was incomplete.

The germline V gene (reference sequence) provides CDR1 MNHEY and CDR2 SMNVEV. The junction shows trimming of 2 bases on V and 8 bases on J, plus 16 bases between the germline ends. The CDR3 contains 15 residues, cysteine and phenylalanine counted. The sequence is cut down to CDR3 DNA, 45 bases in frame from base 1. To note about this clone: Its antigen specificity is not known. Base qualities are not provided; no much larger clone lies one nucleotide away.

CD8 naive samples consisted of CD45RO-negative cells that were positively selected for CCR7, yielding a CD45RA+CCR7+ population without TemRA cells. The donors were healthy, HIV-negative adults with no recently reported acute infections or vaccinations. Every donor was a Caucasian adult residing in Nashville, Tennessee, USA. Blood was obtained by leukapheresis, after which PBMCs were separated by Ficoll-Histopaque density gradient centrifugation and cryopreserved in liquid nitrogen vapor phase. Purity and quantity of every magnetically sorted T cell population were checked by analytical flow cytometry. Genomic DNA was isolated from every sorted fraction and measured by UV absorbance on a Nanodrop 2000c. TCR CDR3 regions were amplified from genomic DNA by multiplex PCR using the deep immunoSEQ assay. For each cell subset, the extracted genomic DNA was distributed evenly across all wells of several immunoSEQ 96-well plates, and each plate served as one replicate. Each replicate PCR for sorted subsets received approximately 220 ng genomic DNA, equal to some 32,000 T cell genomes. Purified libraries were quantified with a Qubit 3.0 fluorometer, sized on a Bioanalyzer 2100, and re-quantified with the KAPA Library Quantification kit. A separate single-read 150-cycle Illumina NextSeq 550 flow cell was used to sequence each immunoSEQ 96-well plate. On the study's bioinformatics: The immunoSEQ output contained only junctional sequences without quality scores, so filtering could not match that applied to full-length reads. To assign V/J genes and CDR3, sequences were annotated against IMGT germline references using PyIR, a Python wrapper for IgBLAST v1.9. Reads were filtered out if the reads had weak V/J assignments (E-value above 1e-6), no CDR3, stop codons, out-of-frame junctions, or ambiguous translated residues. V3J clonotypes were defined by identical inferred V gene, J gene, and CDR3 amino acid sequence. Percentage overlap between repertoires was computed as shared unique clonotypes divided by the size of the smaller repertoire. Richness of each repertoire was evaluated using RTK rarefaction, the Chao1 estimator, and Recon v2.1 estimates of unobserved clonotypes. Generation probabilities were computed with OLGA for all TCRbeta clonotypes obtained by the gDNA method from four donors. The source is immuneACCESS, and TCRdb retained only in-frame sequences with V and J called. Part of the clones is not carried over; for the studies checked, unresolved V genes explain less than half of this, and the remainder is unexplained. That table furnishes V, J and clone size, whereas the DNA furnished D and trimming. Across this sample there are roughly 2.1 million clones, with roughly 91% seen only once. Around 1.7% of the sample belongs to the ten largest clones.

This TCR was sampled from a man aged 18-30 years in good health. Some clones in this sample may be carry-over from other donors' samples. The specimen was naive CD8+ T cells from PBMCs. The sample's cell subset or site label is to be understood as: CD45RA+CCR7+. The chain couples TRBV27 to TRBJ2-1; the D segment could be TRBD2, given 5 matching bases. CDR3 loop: CASSLERAGGDEQFF. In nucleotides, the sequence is TGTGCCAGCAGTTTAGAAAGGGCCGGAGGCGATGAGCAGTTCTTC.